These T cell receptor beta chains were read from a single sample in a study of tumor-infiltrating lymphocytes in primary liver carcinoma. TCRdb redid the calling of the multiplex PCR reads with MiXCR, one entry per CDR3 protein. The sample carries under 110,000 distinct CDR3 sequences, more than 65% recorded once. Sequencing used liver tumor tissue from sampling region 2. Every receptor here comes from an older woman with primary liver carcinoma and hepatitis B virus infection. Both conserved end residues are part of each CDR3. D genes are given only for firm matches. Size is stated for part of the rows, as once, few or many counts, or as a class when the clone is expanded.

clone_size,d_call,j_call,v_call,cdr3_nt,cdr3_aa
.,TRBD1,TRBJ2-3,TRBV5-1,TGCGCCAGCAGCTTGGGGGGACAGGGGCTCACAGGTACGCAGTATTTT,CASSLGGQGLTGTQYF
many,.,TRBJ1-2,TRBV5-4,TGTGCCAGCAGCTTGGAGATCGATGGCTACACCTTC,CASSLEIDGYTF
many,.,TRBJ2-1,TRBV4-1,TGCGCCAGCAGAATCCAGGGGACCGATGAGCAGTTCTTC,CASRIQGTDEQFF
few,TRBD2,TRBJ2-1,TRBV11-2,TGTGCCAGCAGCTTAACTAGCGGGAGCACTAATGAGCAGTTTTTC,CASSLTSGSTNEQFF
once,TRBD1,TRBJ2-2,TRBV6-5,TGTGCCAGCAGAGGACAGGGGATCACCGGGGAGCTGGTTTTC,CASRGQGITGELVF
.,.,TRBJ2-7,TRBV29-1,.,CSVFGQGSYEQNF
.,.,TRBJ1-1,TRBV4-1,TGCGCCAGCAGCCAAGTATCGGGCAGGATGGATACTGAAGCTTTCTTT,CASSQVSGRMDTEAFF
.,TRBD2,TRBJ2-1,TRBV11-2,TGTGCCGGCAGCATGAGACTAGCGGGAGGGCCGGGGGGTGAGCAGTTCTTC,CAGSMRLAGGPGGEQFF
.,.,TRBJ1-2,TRBV29-1,TGCAGCGCAGGACCGGGAAGTAACTATGGCTACACATTC,CSAGPGSNYGYTF
.,.,TRBJ1-6,TRBV6-5,TGTGCCAGCTGTCTACCGGGGTTGGGCTATAATTCACCCCTCCACTTT,CASCLPGLGYNSPLHF
.,TRBD1,TRBJ1-3,TRBV10-3,TGTGCCATCAGCGCGACCGGGACAGGGGCGAGCGCGGTGTATTTT,CAISATGTGASAVYF
.,.,TRBJ1-1,TRBV12-3/TRBV12-4,TGTGTCAGCAGCGAAGACAGTTACTCTGAAGCTTTCTTT,CVSSEDSYSEAFF
once,TRBD1,TRBJ2-3,TRBV11-3,TGTGCAGGCAGCCCCCGACAGGGGTCAAGCACGGATACGCAGTATTTT,CAGSPRQGSSTDTQYF
.,.,TRBJ2-2,TRBV11-2,TGCGCCAGCAGCGACGGACGCAACAAGAACACCGGGAAGCTGTTTTTT,CASSDGRNKNTGKLFF
.,.,TRBJ1-2,TRBV4-1,TGCGCCAGCAGCCAAGATCATTGGACAGAATCGGGCGGCTACACCTTC,CASSQDHWTESGGYTF
.,.,TRBJ2-7,TRBV11-2,TGTGTCAGCAGCTCAGACCCAGGCCATACGTCCGGGCAGTACTTC,CVSSSDPGHTSGQYF
many,TRBD2,TRBJ2-1,TRBV10-3,TGTGCCATCAGTGAGGGTAGCGGGAGCGGTGATAATGAGCAGTTCTTC,CAISEGSGSGDNEQFF
.,.,TRBJ2-7,TRBV18,TGTGCCAGCTCACCAAGACAGCACCCCTACGAGCAGTACTTC,CASSPRQHPYEQYF
few,TRBD2,TRBJ2-1,TRBV9,TGTGCCAGCAGCGTAGGGACGGGACTAAACTACAATGAGCAGTTCTTC,CASSVGTGLNYNEQFF
.,TRBD1,TRBJ1-4,TRBV12-3/TRBV12-4,TGTTCCAGCAGTTTAAGGCGGGGACAGACTAATGAAAAACTGTCTTTT,CSSSLRRGQTNEKLSF
once,.,TRBJ1-5,TRBV29-1,TGCATCGTTGGAGAGAACAGCAATCAGCCCCACCATTTT,CIVGENSNQPHHF
many,.,TRBJ2-7,TRBV28,TGTGCCAGCAGTTCCCAGACTGAATACGAGCAGTACTTC,CASSSQTEYEQYF
few,.,TRBJ2-7,TRBV11-3,TGTGTCAGCAGCTTGGGAGGGACAAGCGGCTCCTACGAGCAATACTTC,CVSSLGGTSGSYEQYF
.,.,TRBJ2-3,TRBV11-2,TGTGCCAGCAGTTTAGGGGGACTGACGCACACGTCAGATACGCAGTATTTT,CASSLGGLTHTSDTQYF
once,.,TRBJ2-7,TRBV24-1,TGTGGCACCAGTAGCAGGGGTTCCTACGAGCAGTACTTC,CGTSSRGSYEQYF
.,.,TRBJ2-1,TRBV6-2/TRBV6-3,TGTTCCAGCAGTTTAGCGGAGGCGTACAATGAGCGGTTCTTC,CSSSLAEAYNERFF
.,.,TRBJ2-1,TRBV11-3,TGTGCCAGCAGTTTAGATCCTAGGAGTTTTTCCGACAATGAGCAGTTCTTC,CASSLDPRSFSDNEQFF
.,.,TRBJ2-1,TRBV12-3/TRBV12-4,TGTGCCAGCAGTTTAGGTTCGGCATACAATGAGCAGTTCTTC,CASSLGSAYNEQFF
.,.,TRBJ2-7,TRBV12-3/TRBV12-4,TGCGTCAGCAGTATTTGGGACTTGGGGGGTACCTACGAGCAGTACTTC,CVSSIWDLGGTYEQYF
.,.,TRBJ2-1,TRBV12-5,TGTGCTAGTGGTGGGCAGTTATTC,CASGGQLF
.,.,TRBJ2-1,TRBV11-3,TGTGCCAGCAGCTTAGGTCAAGGCGGGAAGGCTTGCTACAATGAGCAGTTCTTC,CASSLGQGGKACYNEQFF
.,.,TRBJ2-1,TRBV5-4,TGTGCAAGCAGCACAACTAGCCGGAGTCACAATGAGCGGTTCTTC,CASSTTSRSHNERFF
many,TRBD2,TRBJ2-7,TRBV6-1,TGTGCCAGCAGTGAAGAGGCGGGAGACCCATTATCCGAGCAGTACTTC,CASSEEAGDPLSEQYF
.,.,TRBJ2-3,TRBV12-3/TRBV12-4,TGTGCCAGCAGTATAGGCGGGATGGGACACAAGTCAGATACGCAGTATTTT,CASSIGGMGHKSDTQYF
once,.,TRBJ2-6,TRBV29-1,TGCTGCGTTGGGGGGAGCTCTGGGGCCAAGGTCCTGACTTTC,CCVGGSSGAKVLTF
medium-sized,.,TRBJ2-3,TRBV6-5,TGTGCCAGCAGTCCTAGCCCTCGTGACGGTACGCAGTATTTT,CASSPSPRDGTQYF
.,.,TRBJ1-5,TRBV4-1,TGCGCGAGCAGCCAAAAGCCAGGGGATCAGCTCCAGCATTTT,CASSQKPGDQLQHF
.,.,TRBJ1-1,TRBV29-1,TGCAACGTTGTTAGAAGATCTTCCGAAGGGGGGCCTAAAAGCACTGAAGCTTTCTTT,CNVVRRSSEGGPKSTEAFF
.,.,TRBJ1-1,TRBV11-1,TGTGCGAGCAGCCCCCGTACAGGGATGGGGAACACTGAAGCTTTCTTT,CASSPRTGMGNTEAFF
.,.,TRBJ2-1,TRBV24-1,TGTGCCACCAGTGAAGGGGATGGCATATCCTACAATGAGCAGTTCTTC,CATSEGDGISYNEQFF
.,.,TRBJ2-3,TRBV12-3/TRBV12-4,TGTGCCAGTAGTTTCTTTCTCGCGGGCGACCAGGAGGGCGATACGCAGTATTTT,CASSFFLAGDQEGDTQYF
.,.,TRBJ1-1,TRBV5-1,TGCGCCAGCAGCTCAGACAGGAACATTGAAGCTTCCTTT,CASSSDRNIEASF
.,.,TRBJ2-7,TRBV6-1,TGTGCCAACAGTGAAAGCAGGTTGCGTAAGGACTACGAGCAGTACTTC,CANSESRLRKDYEQYF
.,.,TRBJ1-1,TRBV6-5,TGTGCCAGCAGCTACGAACCGAACACTGACGCTTTCTTT,CASSYEPNTDAFF
.,.,TRBJ2-1,TRBV12-3/TRBV12-4,TGTACCAGCAGTTTAACGGGAGTTATGTATGAGCAGTTCTTC,CTSSLTGVMYEQFF
large,.,TRBJ2-2,TRBV29-1,TGCAGCGTCACGGGGCACTCGGGCGGGGAGCTGTTTTTT,CSVTGHSGGELFF
.,.,TRBJ1-6,TRBV11-2,TGTGCCAACAGCTTAGACTCGGGGGCCAATTCATCCCTCCACTTT,CANSLDSGANSSLHF
.,TRBD1,TRBJ1-3,TRBV11-2,TGTGCCATCAGCTCACTCCCGGACAGGGGAGCATACTCTGGAAACACCATATATTTT,CAISSLPDRGAYSGNTIYF
.,.,TRBJ1-1,TRBV6-1,TGTGTCAGCAGCTTCAGTGGGGTTGACACTGAAGCTTTCTTC,CVSSFSGVDTEAFF
.,TRBD2,TRBJ2-1,TRBV11-2,TGTGCCAGCAGCATGAGACTACCGGGAGGGCCGGGGGATGAGCAGCTCTTC,CASSMRLPGGPGDEQLF
.,.,TRBJ2-2,TRBV11-1,TGTGCCAACAAACCGAGCCTTGACATCGGGGAGCTGTTTTTT,CANKPSLDIGELFF
.,TRBD1,TRBJ2-2,TRBV12-3/TRBV12-4,TGTGCCAGCAGTTTACCGGGACAGGGGTTGATCGGGGAGCTGTTTTTT,CASSLPGQGLIGELFF
many,TRBD2,TRBJ2-3,TRBV30,TGTGCCTGGAGTGTGGGTAGCGGGAGATCAGATACGCAGTATTTT,CAWSVGSGRSDTQYF
.,.,TRBJ2-7,TRBV5-1,TGCGCCAGCACCCGATTAACGGGAACCTACGAGCAGTACTTC,CASTRLTGTYEQYF
.,.,TRBJ2-3,TRBV10-3,TGTGCCGACAGTAACGGGTTTAGCACAGATACGCAGTATTTT,CADSNGFSTDTQYF
.,TRBD1,TRBJ2-4,TRBV28,TGTGCCAGCAGAAGGACAGGGGACATTCAGTACTTC,CASRRTGDIQYF
.,TRBD2,TRBJ2-5,TRBV5-6,TGTGCCAGCAGCAGACGAATAACTAGCGGGGACCAAGAGACCCAGTACTTC,CASSRRITSGDQETQYF
.,.,TRBJ2-1,TRBV11-3,TGTGCCAGGAGCTTAACAGAGACCTACAATGAGCAGTTCTTC,CARSLTETYNEQFF
few,.,TRBJ1-3,TRBV28,TGTGCCAGCAGCACCCGCGGAAACACCATATATTTT,CASSTRGNTIYF